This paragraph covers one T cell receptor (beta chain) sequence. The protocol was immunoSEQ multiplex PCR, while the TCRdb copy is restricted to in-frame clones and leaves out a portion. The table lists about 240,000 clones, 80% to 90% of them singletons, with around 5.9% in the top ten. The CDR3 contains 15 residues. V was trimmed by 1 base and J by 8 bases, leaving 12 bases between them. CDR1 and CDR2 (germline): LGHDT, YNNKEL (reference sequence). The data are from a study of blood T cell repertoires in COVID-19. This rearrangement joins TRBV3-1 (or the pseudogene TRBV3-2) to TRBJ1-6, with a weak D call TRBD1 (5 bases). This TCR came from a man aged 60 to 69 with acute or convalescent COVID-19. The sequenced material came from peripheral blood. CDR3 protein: CASSQGPAGDSPLHF. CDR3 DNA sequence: TGTGCCAGCAGCCAAGGGCCCGCGGGGGATTCACCCCTCCACTTT.